These T cell receptor beta chains were read from a single sample in a study of response to subunit inactivated influenza vaccine. TCRdb re-analysed the RT-PCR reads in MiXCR, keeping a single row per CDR3 protein. The data contain 500,000 to 550,000 distinct CDR3 sequences, approximately 7.2% of them seen just once; the ten biggest clones take up less than 15%. Here the sequenced sample was PBMCs from blood, taken around 2 years after vaccination. The source of these receptors is a man between 50 and 75 years old who received an inactivated influenza vaccine. The CDR3 runs from the conserved cysteine through the conserved F or W. The order of the fields is J gene, CDR3 length, V gene, D gene, clone size, CDR3 DNA, CDR3 protein. D genes are given only for firm matches. Clone size is given for some rows only: seen once, a few or many times, or a class if the clone is expanded.

J: TRBJ2-3
length: 12
V: TRBV6-6
D: -
size: few
DNA: TGTGCCAGCAGTTACGAAAAAGCTACGCAGTATTTT
CDR3: CASSYEKATQYF

J: TRBJ2-2
length: 14
V: TRBV20-1
D: -
size: -
DNA: TGCAGTGCTTTCCCAAGGGGCAACACCGGGGAGCTGTTTTTT
CDR3: CSAFPRGNTGELFF

J: TRBJ2-7
length: 14
V: TRBV12-3/TRBV12-4
D: TRBD1
size: -
DNA: TGTGCCAGCGGAAGCGGACAGGCCTCCTACGAGCAGTACTTC
CDR3: CASGSGQASYEQYF

J: TRBJ2-2
length: 15
V: TRBV18
D: -
size: few
DNA: TGTGCCAGCTCACCACCGGGGGCCAGCACCGGGGAGCTGTTTTTT
CDR3: CASSPPGASTGELFF

J: TRBJ2-1
length: 17
V: TRBV6-2/TRBV6-3
D: TRBD2
size: few
DNA: TGTGCCAGCAGTTACACAGGTAGCGGGAGTTCCTACAATGAGCAGTTCTTC
CDR3: CASSYTGSGSSYNEQFF

J: TRBJ2-3
length: 13
V: TRBV7-9
D: TRBD2
size: many
DNA: TGTGCCAGCAGTTCCGCGACTAGCGGAGCGCAGTATTTT
CDR3: CASSSATSGAQYF

J: TRBJ2-7
length: 14
V: TRBV12-3/TRBV12-4
D: -
size: few
DNA: TGTGCCAGCACCAGGGCCGGGAACAACTACGAGCAGTACTTC
CDR3: CASTRAGNNYEQYF

J: TRBJ2-7
length: 15
V: TRBV5-4
D: TRBD2
size: -
DNA: TGTGCCAGCAGCACCCAAGCGGGAGGGCCTAACGAGCAGTACTTC
CDR3: CASSTQAGGPNEQYF

J: TRBJ2-2
length: 14
V: TRBV7-2
D: TRBD1
size: -
DNA: TGTGCCAGCACAACAGGGGGCGTGGGCGGGGAGCTGTTTTTT
CDR3: CASTTGGVGGELFF

J: TRBJ2-2
length: 17
V: TRBV3-1
D: TRBD1
size: -
DNA: TGTGCCAGCAGCCAAGATAGGAGACAGGGTTACACCGGGGAGCTGTTTTTT
CDR3: CASSQDRRQGYTGELFF

J: TRBJ1-1
length: 15
V: TRBV12-3/TRBV12-4
D: -
size: -
DNA: TGTGCCAGCAGTATACCCGGGACGGAGAACACTGAAGCTTTCTTT
CDR3: CASSIPGTENTEAFF

J: TRBJ2-1
length: 14
V: TRBV7-9
D: TRBD1
size: many
DNA: TGTGCCAGCAGGCAGACAGGGATATACAATGAGCAGTTCTTC
CDR3: CASRQTGIYNEQFF

J: TRBJ2-1
length: 13
V: TRBV28
D: -
size: many
DNA: TGTGCCAGCAGTTTGGGTTTTGGGAATGAGCAGTTCTTC
CDR3: CASSLGFGNEQFF

J: TRBJ1-5
length: 17
V: TRBV4-1
D: -
size: -
DNA: TGCGCCAGCAGCCAAGCGATCTTCCGGCGGGTAGACCAGCCCCAGCATTTT
CDR3: CASSQAIFRRVDQPQHF

J: TRBJ2-1
length: 15
V: TRBV20-1
D: -
size: -
DNA: TGCAGTGCTAGAGATGGTAGCGGAGTCTACAATGAGCAGTTCTTC
CDR3: CSARDGSGVYNEQFF

J: TRBJ2-1
length: 16
V: TRBV10-3
D: -
size: few
DNA: TGTGCCATCAGGGAAGAGGGGGGGGGCTCCTACAATGAGCAGTTCTTC
CDR3: CAIREEGGGSYNEQFF

J: TRBJ2-5
length: 14
V: TRBV29-1
D: -
size: many
DNA: TGCAGCGTTGAATGGGGGGGCCGGGGAGAGACCCAGTACTTC
CDR3: CSVEWGGRGETQYF

J: TRBJ1-2
length: 15
V: TRBV29-1
D: TRBD1
size: many
DNA: TGCAGCGTTGAAAATAGGGACAGGCAGTTCTATGGCTACACCTTC
CDR3: CSVENRDRQFYGYTF

J: TRBJ1-5
length: 14
V: TRBV12-3/TRBV12-4
D: TRBD1
size: -
DNA: TGTGCCAGCAGTCCGGACAGGGAGCATCAGCCCCAGCATTTT
CDR3: CASSPDREHQPQHF